A selection of T cell receptor beta chains follows, all from one sample in a study of T cell responses to AZD1222 COVID-19 vaccine. Clones were sequenced by immunoSEQ multiplex PCR, and TCRdb holds only the in-frame ones, with some missing. The sample lists roughly 120,000 clones, around 92% occurring once. The material was peripheral blood, obtained 28 days after the second AZD1222 dose. Receptors originate from an adult who received the AZD1222 COVID-19 vaccine. CDR3s include the opening cysteine and the closing phenylalanine or tryptophan. Fields, in order: V gene, J gene, D gene, clone size, CDR3 DNA, CDR3 protein. A D gene is named only where the DNA matches it firmly. Size is omitted from some rows. Given values are once, few, many or a class for expanded clones.

TRBV7-9	TRBJ1-4	NA	NA	TGTGCCAGCAGCTTAGGCGGGACCTATAATGAAAAACTGTTTTTT	CASSLGGTYNEKLFF
TRBV29-1	TRBJ2-3	NA	NA	TGCAGCGTTGGAGGGGTATTAGCAGATACGCAGTATTTT	CSVGGVLADTQYF
TRBV27	TRBJ2-4	NA	NA	TGTGCCAGCAGTTCACTACAAATGGGGGCTCTAGCCAAAAACATTCAGTACTTC	CASSSLQMGALAKNIQYF
TRBV5-4	TRBJ2-2	TRBD1	NA	TGTGCCAGCAGCTTAACAGGGGGCGTCGGGGAGCTGTTTTTT	CASSLTGGVGELFF
TRBV18	TRBJ2-5	TRBD1	NA	TGTGCCAGCTCATCCCGGACAGGGCAAGAGACCCAGTACTTC	CASSSRTGQETQYF
TRBV11-1	TRBJ1-2	NA	NA	TGTGCCAGCAGCTTAGGACAGAGCTATGGCTACACCTTC	CASSLGQSYGYTF
TRBV18	TRBJ2-7	TRBD2	NA	TGTGCCAGCTCACCAGAGACTAGCGGGATTTGGGAGCAGTACTTC	CASSPETSGIWEQYF
TRBV5-4	TRBJ2-1	TRBD2	NA	TGTGCCAGCAGCTCCCCCGGGACTAGTGGCTACAATGAGCAGTTCTTC	CASSSPGTSGYNEQFF
TRBV24-1	TRBJ2-7	NA	NA	TGTGCCACCAGTGTATCTGGACAACTCGCCGAGCAGTACTTC	CATSVSGQLAEQYF
TRBV6-6	TRBJ1-1	TRBD1	NA	TGTGCCAGCAGTCCACCGACAGGGAAAAAAACTCGAAACACTGAAGCTTTCTTT	CASSPPTGKKTRNTEAFF
TRBV5-1	TRBJ2-7	NA	NA	TGCGCCAGCAGCTTGGCGGGTGCAGCCTACGAGCAGTACTTC	CASSLAGAAYEQYF
TRBV29-1	TRBJ1-5	TRBD1	once	TGCAGCGTGACCTTGACAGGGGGCATCAATCAGCCCCAGCATTTT	CSVTLTGGINQPQHF
TRBV7-2	TRBJ2-1	TRBD1	NA	TGTGCCAGCAGCCTAGGGACAGGGGGGAAGGAGTTCTTC	CASSLGTGGKEFF
TRBV28	TRBJ1-3	TRBD1	NA	TGTGCCAGCAGCGTCGGGACAGGGACTCTCCTCATATATTTT	CASSVGTGTLLIYF
TRBV28	TRBJ2-7	TRBD2	NA	TGTGCCAGCAGTTTATGGGGGACTAGCGGACACTACGAGCAGTACTTC	CASSLWGTSGHYEQYF
TRBV5-1	TRBJ1-1	NA	NA	TGCGCCAGCAGCTTGAAAAGCCGGGTAACAGGCAGGTACACTGAAGCTTTCTTT	CASSLKSRVTGRYTEAFF
TRBV7-9	TRBJ2-1	TRBD1	NA	TGTGCCAGCATCCCGAATAGGACAGGGTCCTACAATGAGCAGTTCTTC	CASIPNRTGSYNEQFF
TRBV7-8	TRBJ1-1	NA	NA	TGTGCCAGCAGCTTAGTGGCAGGGAACACTGAAGCTTTCTTT	CASSLVAGNTEAFF
TRBV5-1	TRBJ1-4	NA	NA	TGCGCCAGCAGCTTGTTGGGGCGAACTAATGAAAAACTGTTTTTT	CASSLLGRTNEKLFF